Listed here are 20 T cell receptor beta chains from one sample, sequenced in a study of lymphopenia after photon versus proton radiotherapy (dated by TCRdb to about 2019). Preparation of the library involved the immunoSEQ multiplex PCR assay. TCRdb limited this immuneACCESS table to in-frame rearrangements with V and J called. A share of clones is missing; checked studies link under half to unresolved V genes, and the rest is unexplained. In this sample the table shows roughly 150,000 clones, 70% to 90% of which occur a single time. The ten biggest clones cover about 4.7% of the sample. Sample: peripheral blood, taken from a patient treated with photon-based radiotherapy. Every receptor here comes from a man over 45 with gastric cancer.

V is TRBV18 and J is TRBJ1-1; 11 bases agree with TRBD1. The CDR3 totals 15 residues. Germline CDR1 is KGHSH and CDR2 is LQKENI. The V and J ends lost 3 bases and 1 base, in that order; junction bases with no gene match: 1. The CDR3 here is CASSPGQGGNTEAFF. CDR3 sequence (DNA): TGTGCCAGCTCACCGGGACAGGGGGGGAACACTGAAGCTTTCTTT.

V gene TRBV7-9 combines with J gene TRBJ1-1; no clear D gene. The CDR3 consists of 13 residues. V dropped 2 bases and J dropped 1 base, with 5 bases sitting between them. The germline CDR1 and CDR2 sequences are SEHNR and FQNEAQ (reference sequence). CDR3 amino acids: CASSLTANTEAFF. Here the CDR3 DNA reads TGTGCCAGCAGCTTAACCGCGAACACTGAAGCTTTCTTT.

The chain employs TRBV25-1 and TRBJ1-1, with TRBD1 matching 7 bases. The CDR3 covers 14 residues. V was clipped by 5 bases and J by 5 bases; unmatched bases: 8. Germline CDR1 and CDR2: MGHDK and SYGVNS. CDR3 sequence reads: CASSLQGPRTEAFF. In DNA form, the CDR3 reads TGTGCCAGCAGTTTACAGGGGCCAAGGACTGAAGCTTTCTTT. The full variable domain, in which reference TRBV25-1 and TRBJ1-1 provide the parts outside the CDR3, is EADIYQTPRYLVIGTGKKITLECSQTMGHDKMYWYQQDPGMELHLIHYSYGVNSTEKGDLSSESTVSRIRTEHFPLTLESARPSHTSQYLCASSLQGPRTEAFFGQGTRLTVV.

V and J are TRBV29-1 and TRBJ2-5; 8 bases match TRBD1. V lost 0 bases, J lost 5 bases, and 11 bases stayed unmatched. The CDR3 contains 16 residues. Per germline, CDR1 SQVTM and CDR2 ANQGSEA. The CDR3 DNA reads as TGCAGCGTTGAAGATCATAGGGCAGGGGGCGGTGAGACCCAGTACTTC. Amino acids: CSVEDHRAGGGETQYF.

This chain joins TRBV10-3 and TRBJ2-7; 9 nucleotides align to TRBD2. With 0 bases clipped from V and 6 bases from J, the junction kept 9 bases outside the gene matches. Looked up from germline, CDR1 is ENHRY and CDR2 is SYGVKD. The CDR3 is 16 amino acids. CDR3 region: CAISESMVVSGSEQYF. CDR3 DNA: TGTGCCATCAGTGAGTCGATGGTTGTTAGCGGGAGCGAGCAGTACTTC.

This chain links TRBV2 with TRBJ2-3; TRBD2 matches at 11 bases. After removal of 6 bases from V and 4 bases from J, the junction contained 6 bases not matched to a gene. The CDR3 covers 15 residues. Germline V gene lookup returns CDR1 SNHLY and CDR2 FYNNEI. CDR3 nucleotide sequence: TGTGCCAGCAGGCCTAGCGGGAGGCTGGCAGATACGCAGTATTTT. Its translation is CASRPSGRLADTQYF.

The chain joins TRBV2 to TRBJ2-1, with TRBD2 identical over 11 bases. V shed 3 bases and J 0 bases; nucleotides not matched to a gene: 10. The CDR3 spans 19 residues. Germline values: CDR1 SNHLY, CDR2 FYNNEI. Written as DNA, the CDR3 is TGTGCCAGCAGTGACGGGCTAGCGGGAGGACGACCCTCCTACAATGAGCAGTTCTTC. This gives the protein CASSDGLAGGRPSYNEQFF.

This clone appeared once. This chain joins TRBV9 and TRBJ2-5; TRBD2 matches at 8 bases. CDR3 length: 15 residues. Trimming removed 3 bases from V and 4 bases from J; junction bases left unmatched: 8. Germline V lookup: CDR1 SGDLS, CDR2 YYNGEE. The CDR3 DNA sequence: TGTGCCAGCAGCGAGGTAGCGGGACTTATAGAGACCCAGTACTTC. This encodes CASSEVAGLIETQYF.

The chain joins TRBV5-1 to TRBJ2-7, with TRBD1 matching 7 bases. CDR1 and CDR2 (germline): SGHRS, YFSETQ. This CDR3 spans 17 amino acids. The trim removed 5 bases at V and 4 bases at J, leaving 18 bases unmatched. The CDR3 reads CASSSSGQNFGKYEQYF. In DNA form, the CDR3 reads TGCGCCAGCAGTTCATCGGGACAGAACTTTGGGAAGTACGAGCAGTACTTC.

V gene TRBV19 combines with J gene TRBJ1-3; D is unresolved. Trimming shortened V by 2 bases and J by 2 bases, and 7 bases separated the two germline ends. The CDR3 sequence is 14 residues long. Germline V lookup: CDR1 LNHDA, CDR2 SQIVND (reference sequence). The CDR3 reads CASSIIVTGNTIYF. The CDR3 DNA reads as TGTGCCAGTAGTATAATAGTGACTGGAAACACCATATATTTT.

The chain combines TRBV29-1 with TRBJ2-5; D is possibly TRBD2 (5 bases). Trimming left V 5 bases short and J 2 bases short, with 15 bases between. The CDR3 has 14 residues. Germline CDR1 SQVTM, CDR2 ANQGSEA. The CDR3 reads CSVPGGLPQETQYF. CDR3 DNA sequence: TGCAGCGTTCCTGGAGGACTTCCTCAAGAGACCCAGTACTTC.

The chain has TRBV6-5 and TRBJ1-2; 12 bases match TRBD1. The CDR3 length is 15 residues. The trim removed 6 bases at V and 8 bases at J, leaving 10 bases unmatched. The germline gives CDR1 MNHEY, CDR2 SVGAGI. The CDR3 coding sequence is TGTGCCAGCAGAGCGCCGGGACAGGGGGCGCGGGGCTACACCTTC. Translating it yields CASRAPGQGARGYTF.

The genes are TRBV7-7 and TRBJ1-1; the D is unclear. This CDR3 comprises 15 residues. Trimming cost V 5 bases and J 3 bases, with 16 bases left between them. CDR1 is SSHAT, CDR2 FNYEAQ, per germline (reference sequence). The CDR3 DNA is TGTGCCAGCAGCCCCCCGGGAGGAGGTGACACTGAAGCTTTCTTT. It yields the protein CASSPPGGGDTEAFF.

The chain has TRBV28 and TRBJ2-7, with 9 nucleotides matching TRBD2. Germline V gene lookup returns CDR1 MDHEN and CDR2 SYDVKM. The length of the CDR3 is 15 residues. V dropped 5 bases and J dropped 4; count of bases not matched to a gene: 9. The chain's CDR3 is CASSGSGRYGYEQYF. DNA for the CDR3: TGTGCCAGCAGTGGTAGCGGGAGATACGGGTACGAGCAGTACTTC.

The J gene is TRBJ2-1, the V gene TRBV2; 9 bases line up with TRBD2. Trimming removed 5 bases from V and 1 base from J; junction bases left unmatched: 15. The germline V gene encodes CDR1 SNHLY and CDR2 FYNNEI. CDR3 length: 19 amino acids. DNA for the CDR3: TGTGCCAGCAGTTTAACTAGCGGGCTCATTGTTGCATCCTACAATGAGCAGTTCTTC. Amino acid sequence: CASSLTSGLIVASYNEQFF. Filled out from reference TRBV2 and TRBJ2-1, the complete variable domain reads EPEVTQTPSHQVTQMGQEVILRCVPISNHLYFYWYRQILGQKVEFLVSFYNNEISEKSEIFDDQFSVERPDGSNFTLKIRSTKLEDSAMYFCASSLTSGLIVASYNEQFFGPGTRLTVL.

V usage is TRBV19 and J usage is TRBJ1-2; possible D gene TRBD1, 6 bases. This CDR3 is built from 13 residues. V lost 7 bases, J lost 8 bases, and 17 bases lay in between. Per the germline V gene, CDR1 is LNHDA and CDR2 is SQIVND (reference sequence). Written as DNA, the CDR3 is TGTGCCAGTACCGATGACAGGAGGAGCGGCTACACCTTC. This sequence encodes CASTDDRRSGYTF.

The rearrangement uses TRBV18 and TRBJ1-1; perhaps TRBD1 as D (6 bases). The CDR3 consists of 12 residues. Trimming removed 6 bases at V and 8 bases at J, with 13 bases between. The germline gives CDR1 KGHSH, CDR2 LQKENI. In DNA form, the CDR3 reads TGTGCCAGCTCCATGGACAGTCCCGAAGCTTTCTTT. Amino acids: CASSMDSPEAFF.

This rearrangement joins TRBV6-6 to TRBJ1-1, with D hard to call. CDR3 length: 11 residues. V lost 7 bases, J lost 7 bases, and 10 bases lay in between. CDR1 is MNHNY, CDR2 SVGAGI, per germline (reference sequence). The CDR3 bases are TGTGCCAGCAAAAAAGAAGGTGAAGCTTTCTTT. Its translation: CASKKEGEAFF.

The chain recombines TRBV7-9 with TRBJ2-2; 7 bases align to TRBD1. The length of the CDR3 is 15 residues. CDR1 SEHNR and CDR2 FQNEAQ come from the germline V gene (reference sequence). V gave up 5 bases and J gave up 7 bases; unmatched junction bases: 10. For the CDR3, the DNA is TGTGCCAGCAGCCCTCCACCGACAGGGAGCGGGGAGCTGTTTTTT. Amino acids: CASSPPPTGSGELFF.

As to this clone: A junction end diverges from the germline sequence, so it may reflect a read error. The chain recombines TRBV27 with TRBJ1-4, with TRBD1 matching over 8 bases. Germline V CDR1 and CDR2: MNHEY, SMNVEV (reference sequence). The CDR3 contains 13 residues. The CDR3 sequence is CASSRTGPLGLVF. In DNA form, the CDR3 reads TGTGCCAGCAGCCGGACAGGGCCCCTGGGGCTGGTTTTT. The full variable domain, its missing parts supplied by reference TRBV27 and TRBJ1-4, is EAQVTQNPRYLITVTGKKLTVTCSQNMNHEYMSWYRQDPGLGLRQIYYSMNVEVTDKGDVPEGYKVSRKEKRNFPLILESPSPNQTSLYFCASSRTGPLGLVFGSGTQLSVL.